This TCR beta chain was captured by sequencing in a study of blood T cell repertoires in COVID-19. This CDR3 region has 18 residues. V was pared by 5 bases and J by 0 bases, with 9 bases of the junction left unmatched. The germline V gene has CDR1 KGHSH and CDR2 LQKENI. Sequencing used immunoSEQ multiplex PCR; TCRdb keeps in-frame clones, though not all of them. The sample has hundreds of thousands of clones, around 86% seen once; the top ten hold nearly 4.5%. The TCR was taken from a man aged 50 to 59 with acute or convalescent COVID-19. The sequenced material came from peripheral blood. The J gene is TRBJ1-6, the V gene TRBV18; the match to TRBD1 covers 8 bases. For the CDR3, the DNA is TGTGCCAGCTCAGGGCCGGGACAGGAGAGCTCCTATAATTCACCCCTCCACTTT. Translation: CASSGPGQESSYNSPLHF.